This entry lists 5 T cell receptor beta chains sequenced from one sample in a study of blood T cell repertoires in COVID-19. Sequenced by immunoSEQ multiplex PCR; TCRdb stores in-frame clones only, minus some. The profile shows roughly 190,000 clones, roughly 80% of them singletons. Sequencing was done on a sample of peripheral blood. These receptor sequences come from a middle-aged woman with acute or convalescent COVID-19.

The rearrangement links TRBV7-9 to TRBJ2-1; TRBD2 is a possible D gene (6 bases). The V gene's germline CDR1 is SEHNR and CDR2 FQNEAQ (reference sequence). The CDR3 is 14 residues long. The V and J ends lost 3 bases and 6 bases respectively, with 12 bases between them. The CDR3 sequence: CASSLELAINEQFF. The CDR3 DNA sequence: TGTGCCAGCAGCTTGGAACTAGCCATCAATGAGCAGTTCTTC.

This chain uses TRBV19 with TRBJ1-1; 8 positions agree with TRBD1. This CDR3 is built from 13 residues. V shed 11 bases and J 9 bases; nucleotides not matched to a gene: 14. Germline lookup yields CDR1 LNHDA and CDR2 SQIVND (reference sequence). The CDR3 bases are TGTGCCTCCTTGCTGGGGACAGGTGGCCAAGCTTTCTTT. It is translated as CASLLGTGGQAFF.

This clone has only a few counts. The chain carries TRBV10-2 and TRBJ1-6, with 8 bases fitting TRBD1. The junction had 5 bases not matched to a gene; V was cut back by 4 bases and J by 9 bases. There are 14 residues in the CDR3. Germline lookup yields CDR1 WSHSY and CDR2 SAAADI. CDR3 loop: CASSVGQGGSPLHF. CDR3 bases: TGCGCCAGCAGTGTCGGACAGGGCGGTTCACCCCTCCACTTT.

The rearrangement links TRBV11-2 to TRBJ1-2; tentatively, D is TRBD1 (5 bases). The germline V gene encodes CDR1 SGHAT and CDR2 FQNNGV. Trimming stripped 3 bases from V and 8 bases from J, with 10 bases between. The CDR3 runs to 12 residues. CDR3 coding DNA: TGTGCCAGCAGCTTTACAGGCGGCGGCTACACCTTC. Protein product: CASSFTGGGYTF.

The genes are TRBV6-5 and TRBJ1-3, with D unclear. The CDR3 covers 13 residues. Germline loops: CDR1 MNHEY, CDR2 SVGAGI. Trimming removed 7 bases at V and 4 bases at J, with 11 bases between. The chain's CDR3 is CASMGRPGNTIYF. CDR3 nucleotides: TGTGCCAGCATGGGCAGGCCGGGAAACACCATATATTTT.